Listed below are T cell receptor beta chains from one sample, sequenced in a study of spatial heterogeneity in lung cancer. TCRdb called the 5' RACE reads again in MiXCR, with one record for every CDR3 protein. The table records tens of thousands of distinct CDR3 sequences, 3.5% to 5.5% of them present only once. Sequencing used PBMCs, obtained at surgery. The origin of the receptors is a male donor with early-stage non-small cell lung cancer. The CDR3 runs from the conserved cysteine through the conserved F or W. A D gene is named only where the DNA matches it firmly. Expanded clones are given a class, and other clones once, few, many or no size at all.

J: TRBJ2-1
size: many
D: TRBD2
V: TRBV6-5
DNA: TGTGCCAGCAGTTACTCGAGAATAGCGGGGATGAATGAGCAGTTCTTC
CDR3: CASSYSRIAGMNEQFF

J: TRBJ2-3
size: many
D: TRBD2
V: TRBV7-9
DNA: TGTGCCAGCAGCTTGGGATCCGGGACTAGCGGCACAGATACGCAGTATTTT
CDR3: CASSLGSGTSGTDTQYF

J: TRBJ2-4
size: many
D: TRBD1
V: TRBV6-6
DNA: TGTGCCAGCAGTCGCGGGACAGGGGTCATCTTAGCCAAAAACATTCAGTACTTC
CDR3: CASSRGTGVILAKNIQYF

J: TRBJ1-6
size: many
D: .
V: TRBV4-3
DNA: TGCGCCAGCAGCCAAGAGAGGCATCGGAGCTCCTATAATTCACCCCTCCACTTT
CDR3: CASSQERHRSSYNSPLHF

J: TRBJ2-5
size: many
D: TRBD2
V: TRBV20-1
DNA: TGCAGTGCTCGGACTAGCGGTGATCAAGAGACCCAGTACTTC
CDR3: CSARTSGDQETQYF

J: TRBJ2-7
size: .
D: TRBD1
V: TRBV20-1
DNA: TGCAGTGCTAGCCGGGACAGGGGCTTCGAGCAGTACTTC
CDR3: CSASRDRGFEQYF

J: TRBJ2-3
size: many
D: .
V: TRBV27
DNA: TGTGCCAGCCGTGTAGGGTCTCACTCACCGCAGTATTTT
CDR3: CASRVGSHSPQYF

J: TRBJ2-3
size: many
D: .
V: TRBV5-4
DNA: TGTGCCAGCAGCTTGGGGACAAATTGGGTCGGTACGCAGTATTTT
CDR3: CASSLGTNWVGTQYF

J: TRBJ1-1
size: many
D: TRBD1
V: TRBV6-6
DNA: TGTGCCAGCAGTCCCGGACAGGGAATCAAGGCTTTCTTT
CDR3: CASSPGQGIKAFF

J: TRBJ2-7
size: many
D: .
V: TRBV19
DNA: TGTGCCAGTCCCATGGATCCCTACGAGCAGTACTTC
CDR3: CASPMDPYEQYF

J: TRBJ1-2
size: many
D: .
V: TRBV7-2
DNA: TGTGCCAGCAGCTTAGTGCTCCGTCAGATGCGCGACTATGGCTACACCTTC
CDR3: CASSLVLRQMRDYGYTF

J: TRBJ2-5
size: many
D: .
V: TRBV5-1
DNA: TGCGCCAGCAGCTTGGCGAGCGAGGCGCGGGAGACCCAGTACTTC
CDR3: CASSLASEARETQYF

J: TRBJ1-4
size: many
D: .
V: TRBV4-1
DNA: TGCGCCAGCAGCCAAGCGTGGGGTAATGAAAAACTGTTTTTT
CDR3: CASSQAWGNEKLFF

J: TRBJ1-1
size: many
D: .
V: TRBV6-2/TRBV6-3
DNA: TGTGCCAGCACTAACATGGGGGGTACTGAAGCTTTCTTT
CDR3: CASTNMGGTEAFF

J: TRBJ1-6
size: many
D: TRBD1
V: TRBV28
DNA: TGTGCCAGCAGTTCACCCGGGACAGGAGGCGCACCCCTCCACTTT
CDR3: CASSSPGTGGAPLHF

J: TRBJ1-4
size: many
D: .
V: TRBV2
DNA: TGTGCCAGCAGTTATCTCCCTGGAGGTGGGCCTGAAAAACTGTTTTTT
CDR3: CASSYLPGGGPEKLFF

J: TRBJ2-5
size: many
D: .
V: TRBV7-9
DNA: TGTGCCAGCAGCCACAGGGTCGTGGGGGAGACCCAGTACTTC
CDR3: CASSHRVVGETQYF

J: TRBJ2-7
size: many
D: .
V: TRBV28
DNA: TGTGCCAGCAGTTTAGGGACTGGCCGATGGGGCGAGCAGTACTTC
CDR3: CASSLGTGRWGEQYF